The clone carrying this T cell receptor beta chain was detected many times. Its antigen remains unknown. The data originate from a study of CD8 T cells in ankylosing spondylitis. Study results and caveats: Made up of several highly homologous variants, a TCR beta motif appeared characteristic of ankylosing spondylitis blood. The authors found the disease-linked clones to be CD8+ and relatively rare in peripheral blood. Some of these motif variants have turned up before, in reports on reactive arthritis synovial fluid and blood. Reported data indicate significant enrichment of disease-linked clones within matched ankylosing spondylitis synovial fluid.

The germline V gene has CDR1 LGHNA and CDR2 YSLEER. V dropped 4 bases and J dropped 3 bases, with 10 bases sitting between them. The CDR3 length is 13 residues. For TCR beta, libraries came from quantitative 5'-RACE with molecular barcodes. TCRdb re-derived calls from the 5' RACE reads in MiXCR, one entry per CDR3 protein. The data show 700,000 to 1,000,000 distinct CDR3 sequences, 12% seen once. Material for sequencing was blood, either unsorted or a sorted T cell fraction (not recorded which). The receptor comes from a male donor with ankylosing spondylitis. V usage is TRBV4-3 and J usage is TRBJ2-7, with no clear D. The CDR3 DNA reads TGCGCCAGCAGCCGAGACCTATACTACGAGCAGTACTTC. It encodes CASSRDLYYEQYF.